The 21 T cell receptor beta chains below come from one sample, sequenced in a study of CD8+ T cells in alopecia areata. Following extraction, RNA underwent reverse transcription to cDNA, which served as the sequencing template. The protocol was immunoSEQ multiplex PCR, while the TCRdb copy is restricted to in-frame clones and leaves out a portion. The data contain some 200,000 clones, 50% to 60% of them singletons. The treatment denotes: oral pan-JAK inhibitor, 5-10 mg twice daily. Here the sequenced sample was CD4+ T cells sorted from blood, taken at week 4, from a patient treated with tofacitinib. These receptors were taken from a human donor with alopecia areata.

For the CDR3, the DNA is TGTGCCACCAGCAGCGGGGAGGTCGGGGAGCTGTTTTTT. This sequence encodes CATSSGEVGELFF. The chain has TRBV15 and TRBJ2-2, with TRBD2 as a possible D gene (6 bases). Per the germline V gene, CDR1 is LNHNV and CDR2 is YYDKDF (reference sequence). This CDR3 is 13 amino acids long. V lost 3 bases and J lost 7, with 9 bases in between.

This clone was counted only a few times. The rearrangement links TRBV2 to TRBJ1-2, with D maybe TRBD1 (6 bases). The CDR3 sequence is 16 residues long. From germline, CDR1 is SNHLY and CDR2 FYNNEI. Deletions cut 6 bases from V and 4 bases from J, with 21 bases between. Written as DNA, the CDR3 is TGTGCCAGCAGCGCTGGAGTGGGGGGGCGAGTCTATGGCTACACCTTC. Residues: CASSAGVGGRVYGYTF.

Comment on this clone: The CDR3 does not end in the conserved phenylalanine or tryptophan, so this is likely a read error. The chain recombines TRBV6-1 with TRBJ1-5; tentative D call: TRBD1 (5 bases). The CDR3 consists of 13 residues. With 6 bases removed from V and 5 bases from J, the gap between germline ends came to 11 bases. Germline assignment: CDR1 MNHNS and CDR2 SASEGT. The chain's CDR3 is CASRRGKDQPQHL. The CDR3 DNA sequence: TGTGCCAGCAGGCGGGGGAAGGATCAGCCCCAGCATCTT.

The table lists this clone with a few counts. This chain connects TRBV7-2 to TRBJ2-2; no firm D call. The length of the CDR3 is 14 residues. CDR1 is SGHTA, CDR2 FQGNSA, per germline. V was cut by 3 bases and J by 1 base, with 6 bases left in between. This CDR3 is CASSFGGNTGELFF. The CDR3 DNA follows: TGTGCCAGCAGCTTTGGTGGGAACACCGGGGAGCTGTTTTTT.

The rearrangement joins TRBV30 to TRBJ2-4, with D perhaps TRBD1 (6 bases). Trimming left V 2 bases short and J 7 bases short, with 12 bases between. The CDR3 is 13 amino acids. Germline CDR1 reads GTSNPN; CDR2 reads SVGIG (reference sequence). The CDR3 loop reads CAWSIQGINIQYF. The CDR3 bases are TGTGCCTGGAGTATACAGGGAATCAACATTCAGTACTTC.

On this clone: Different DNA sequences within this sample yield the same CDR3. CDR3 coding DNA: TGTGCCTGGAGGGGCAGGGGGAACACTGAAGCTTTCTTT. It yields the protein CAWRGRGNTEAFF. V usage is TRBV30 and J usage is TRBJ1-1, with D possibly being TRBD1 (6 bases). This CDR3 region has 13 residues. V lost 3 bases and J 1 base, leaving 9 bases between the germline ends. Germline V gene lookup returns CDR1 GTSNPN and CDR2 SVGIG (reference sequence). Full variable domain (remainder filled in from reference TRBV30 and TRBJ1-1): SQTIHQWPATLVQPVGSPLSLECTVEGTSNPNLYWYRQAAGRGLQLLFYSVGIGQISSEVPQNLSASRPQDRQFILSSKKLLLSDSGFYLCAWRGRGNTEAFFGQGTRLTVV.

This chain links TRBV30 with TRBJ2-7; D uncertain. Per the germline V gene, CDR1 is GTSNPN and CDR2 is SVGIG (reference sequence). CDR3 length: 13 amino acids. The germline V and J ends were trimmed by 2 bases and 7 bases, with 15 bases remaining between them. The CDR3 sequence: CAWSSQPSREQYF. The DNA for the CDR3 is TGTGCCTGGAGTTCACAGCCGTCGAGGGAGCAGTACTTC.

The gene calls are TRBV20-1 and TRBJ2-7, with D tentatively TRBD1 (5 bases). There are 11 residues in the CDR3. V lost 6 bases to trimming and J lost 0 bases, with 6 bases between them. CDR1 is DFQATT and CDR2 is SNEGSKA in the germline V gene (reference sequence). The CDR3 spells CSADISYEQYF. CDR3 DNA sequence: TGCAGTGCGGACATCTCCTACGAGCAGTACTTC.

The chain is built from TRBV29-1 and TRBJ2-5; D perhaps matches TRBD2 (6 bases). Germline V gene sequence: CDR1 SQVTM, CDR2 ANQGSEA. Trimming removed 6 bases at V and 0 bases at J, with 14 bases between. This CDR3 contains 14 residues. This CDR3 is CSVHAGGDQETQYF. As DNA, the CDR3 is TGCAGCGTCCATGCCGGGGGAGACCAAGAGACCCAGTACTTC.

The table lists this clone with a few counts. V gene TRBV9 combines with J gene TRBJ2-1; D uncertain. Per germline, CDR1 SGDLS and CDR2 YYNGEE. The CDR3 has 14 amino acids. The V and J ends lost 6 bases and 6 bases respectively, with 16 bases between them. The CDR3 DNA follows: TGTGCCAGCAACCCTCAAGGCGTAGGCAATGAGCAGTTCTTC. This codes for CASNPQGVGNEQFF. The full variable domain, with the rest looked up from reference TRBV9 and TRBJ2-1, is DSGVTQTPKHLITATGQRVTLRCSPRSGDLSVYWYQQSLDQGLQFLIQYYNGEERAKGNILERFSAQQFPDLHSELNLSSLELGDSALYFCASNPQGVGNEQFFGPGTRLTVL.

This clone was seen a few times. The CDR3 protein is CASSYSSRRGSYEQYF. The CDR3 DNA is TGTGCCAGCAGTTACTCGTCCCGGCGGGGCTCCTACGAGCAGTACTTC. The rearrangement joins TRBV6-5 to TRBJ2-7; D possibly corresponds to TRBD2 (6 bases). CDR3 length: 16 residues. The V and J ends lost 0 bases and 0 bases respectively, with 12 bases between them. Germline V lookup: CDR1 MNHEY, CDR2 SVGAGI.

This clone was seen only a few times. The V gene is TRBV5-1, the J gene TRBJ2-5; D could derive from TRBD1 or TRBD2 (5 bases each). The V end lost 0 bases, the J end lost 0 bases, and 9 bases lay between the germline ends. The CDR3 length is 15 residues. From germline, CDR1 is SGHRS and CDR2 YFSETQ. The CDR3 protein is CASSLGQGDQETQYF. Here the CDR3 DNA reads TGCGCCAGCAGCTTGGGGCAGGGAGACCAAGAGACCCAGTACTTC.

The genes are TRBV6-5 and TRBJ1-1; a weak D match, TRBD1 (6 bases). V was shortened by 6 bases and J by 7 bases, with 9 bases between the two germline ends. Germline V gene data show CDR1 as MNHEY and CDR2 as SVGAGI. This CDR3 region has 11 residues. The CDR3 region has the DNA TGTGCCAGCAGCCGACAGGATGAAGCTTTCTTT. Translating gives CASSRQDEAFF.

This clone was seen just once. The rearrangement joins TRBV5-1 to TRBJ2-3; the match to TRBD2 covers 13 bases. Germline values: CDR1 SGHRS, CDR2 YFSETQ. The trim removed 2 bases at V and 2 bases at J, leaving 2 bases unmatched. This CDR3 is built from 16 residues. The DNA for the CDR3 is TGCGCCAGCAGCTTAGGGACTAGCGGGATCACAGATACGCAGTATTTT. As protein: CASSLGTSGITDTQYF. Looking up the rest from reference TRBV5-1 and TRBJ2-3 gives the full variable domain: KAGVTQTPRYLIKTRGQQVTLSCSPISGHRSVSWYQQTPGQGLQFLFEYFSETQRNKGNFPGRFSGRQFSNSRSEMNVSTLELGDSALYLCASSLGTSGITDTQYFGPGTRLTVL.

This chain connects TRBV7-9 to TRBJ2-7; the D gene is possibly TRBD1 (5 bases). This CDR3 has 15 amino acids. Trimming pared 5 bases from V and 2 bases from J, leaving 16 bases between. Germline V gives CDR1 SEHNR, CDR2 FQNEAQ (reference sequence). The CDR3 here is CASSHDRRPTYEQYF. The CDR3 coding sequence is TGTGCCAGCAGCCACGACAGACGCCCTACCTACGAGCAGTACTTC.

The J gene is TRBJ2-7, the V gene TRBV5-4; 7 bases line up with TRBD1. The length of the CDR3 is 15 residues. Trimming cost V 3 bases and J 0 bases; bases outside gene matches: 6. Germline lookup yields CDR1 SGHNT and CDR2 YYREEE (reference sequence). As DNA, the CDR3 is TGTGCCAGCAGCTCCCCCGGGACAGTCTCCTACGAGCAGTACTTC. Protein: CASSSPGTVSYEQYF.

This chain connects TRBV30 to TRBJ2-1; no reliable D call. The CDR3 is 10 residues long. Deletions cut 5 bases from V and 6 bases from J, with 5 bases between. CDR1 is GTSNPN, CDR2 SVGIG, per germline (reference sequence). The CDR3 DNA follows: TGTGCCTGGCGGCTCAATGAGCAGTTCTTC. It encodes CAWRLNEQFF.

A few counts support this clone. The chain joins TRBV7-8 to TRBJ1-6; D is perhaps TRBD1 (5 bases). Between the trimmed V and J ends, which lost 3 bases and 8 bases, there was a span of 20 bases. The CDR3 is made up of 17 amino acids. The V gene's germline CDR1 is SGHVS and CDR2 FQNEAQ. The CDR3 nucleotides read TGTGCCAGCAGCTTCGCACTAACCGGGACCTCCGATTCACCCCTCCACTTT. It encodes CASSFALTGTSDSPLHF.

The chain combines TRBV25-1 with TRBJ1-2; 9 bases align to TRBD1. CDR1 and CDR2 (germline): MGHDK, SYGVNS. The CDR3 totals 14 residues. V lost 4 bases and J lost 8; bases outside the gene matches: 8. Here the CDR3 DNA reads TGTGCCAGCAGTGTGCCGGGACAGGGAGGCGGCTACACCTTC. Amino acid sequence: CASSVPGQGGGYTF.

The DNA of the CDR3 is TGTGCCACCATAAAGGGGGCTGAAGCTTTCTTT. Protein: CATIKGAEAFF. The chain carries TRBV28 and TRBJ1-1, with D possibly TRBD1 on 6 matching bases. V was cut by 10 bases and J by 6 bases, with 12 bases left in between. Germline V lookup: CDR1 MDHEN, CDR2 SYDVKM. The CDR3 contains 11 residues.

In its sample, this clone was seen once. This sequence joins TRBV5-1 and TRBJ1-5, with unresolved D. This CDR3 has 14 amino acids. The germline CDR1 and CDR2 sequences are SGHRS and YFSETQ. Trimming took off 0 bases at V and 2 bases at J, with 6 bases between the two ends. This chain's CDR3 is CASSLGDGNQPQHF. DNA for the CDR3: TGCGCCAGCAGCTTGGGTGACGGCAATCAGCCCCAGCATTTT.